The clone carrying this T cell receptor beta chain was picked up many times. The V and J ends lost 5 bases and 5 bases, in that order; junction bases with no gene match: 4. The V gene's germline CDR1 is MNHEY and CDR2 SVGEGT. The CDR3 covers 13 residues. The sample is drawn from a study of low-dose radiotherapy and immunotherapy resistance in tumors. Study-wide context: Radiation delivery to Cohort 1 consisted of 0.5 Gy per fraction every 2 weeks, summing to 6.5 Gy. Every two weeks patients got nivolumab 240 mg flat dose, plus ipilimumab 1 mg/kg every six weeks, intravenously.

With TRAV- and TRBV-specific primers, first-strand cDNA was made, covering the alpha and beta chains. A constant-region primer paired with the V-primer adapter amplified TCRs over approximately 18 PCR cycles. TCRdb used MiXCR to reprocess the reads, holding one entry per CDR3 protein. The table includes 45,000 to 75,000 distinct CDR3 sequences, 20% to 25% detected once. Time point reported: before trial treatment. Donors received a regimen that comprised nivolumab, ipilimumab, aspirin, low-dose cyclophosphamide and low-dose radiotherapy. The material was PBMCs, obtained before treatment. This rearrangement joins TRBV6-2 or TRBV6-3 to TRBJ2-7; TRBD1 aligns across 9 bases. The source of this sequence is a male donor with prostate cancer. The CDR3 DNA reads TGTGCCAGCAGTGGAGGACAGGGGCACGAGCAGTACTTC. Its translation: CASSGGQGHEQYF.